Reported below is one T cell receptor beta chain. Clones were sequenced by immunoSEQ multiplex PCR, and TCRdb holds only the in-frame ones, with some missing. The table lists roughly 330,000 clones, 85% to 90% of them singletons. After removal of 1 base from V and 7 bases from J, the junction contained 3 bases not matched to a gene. In germline, CDR1 is MNHNS, CDR2 SASEGT. The length of the CDR3 is 13 residues. These data belong to a study of blood T cell repertoires in COVID-19. Study background: PBMCs, B-cell-depleted T cells, or T cells provided the cDNA or gDNA that made up the material.

The J gene is TRBJ1-2, the V gene TRBV6-1; TRBD1 agrees at 7 bases. This sequence originates from a woman aged 18-29 years who had recovered from COVID-19. Sequenced sample: PBMCs or T cells enriched from blood (not recorded which). CDR3 sequence (DNA): TGTGCCAGCAGTGAAGATAGGGACAGTGGCTACACCTTC. It translates to CASSEDRDSGYTF.